The 18 T cell receptor beta chains given below trace back to one sample, sequenced in a study of T cells after yellow fever vaccination. TCRdb fed the 5' RACE reads into MiXCR, producing one record per CDR3 protein. In the table there are 500,000 to 650,000 distinct CDR3 sequences, 9% to 15% of which are singletons. The sequencing here drew on PBMCs, taken on the day of the yellow fever booster vaccination. All receptors come from a man younger than 40 who received the YFV17D yellow fever vaccine.

This clonotype occurred a few times. This chain joins TRBV23-1 and TRBJ2-3, with D possibly being TRBD2 (6 bases). TRBV23-1 is noted as an ORF with a role that remains uncertain. With 1 base removed from V and 6 bases from J, the gap between germline ends came to 29 bases. The CDR3 loop spans 20 amino acids. CDR3 sequence: CASSQWSCRPSAPHRDTQYF. As DNA, the CDR3 is TGCGCCAGCAGTCAATGGTCGTGCCGGCCTAGCGCCCCACATCGGGATACGCAGTATTTT.

This clonotype turned up a few times. The chain uses TRBV5-6 and TRBJ2-1; 8 bases line up with TRBD2. This CDR3 comprises 13 residues. With V trimmed by 6 bases and J by 6 bases, 5 bases remained unmatched. Looked up from germline, CDR1 is SGHDT and CDR2 is YYEEEE. The CDR3 is CASKPTSGNEQFF. The CDR3 DNA reads as TGTGCCAGCAAACCTACTAGCGGCAATGAGCAGTTCTTC.

This clonotype was seen repeatedly, ten times or more. The gene calls are TRBV12-3 or TRBV12-4 and TRBJ2-1; D gene unclear. Trimming cost V 6 bases and J 4 bases, with 19 bases left between them. The CDR3 extends over 16 amino acids. The CDR3 bases are TGTGCCAGCAGCTACCTAGGGATTAGCAGGTACAATGAGCAGTTCTTC. Translating it yields CASSYLGISRYNEQFF.

This chain joins TRBV30 and TRBJ2-6; 12 nucleotides align to TRBD1. The CDR3 spans 15 residues. The V gene end was trimmed by 5 bases and the J gene end by 4 bases; junction bases not matched to a gene: 3. Germline V lookup: CDR1 GTSNPN, CDR2 SVGIG (reference sequence). CDR3 DNA sequence: TGTGCCTGGTCGGGACAGGGGGCCGGGGCCAACGTCCTGACTTTC. It translates to CAWSGQGAGANVLTF.

CDR3 in amino acids: CSARTPSTYNEQFF. In DNA form, the CDR3 reads TGCAGTGCTAGAACCCCGAGCACCTACAATGAGCAGTTCTTC. This chain connects TRBV20-1 to TRBJ2-1; no clear D gene. The CDR3 extends over 14 amino acids. Germline CDR1 is DFQATT and CDR2 is SNEGSKA (reference sequence). Between the trimmed V and J ends, which lost 2 bases and 2 bases, there was a span of 10 bases.

This chain uses TRBV10-2 with TRBJ2-6; D is unresolved. V was cut by 8 bases and J by 2 bases, with 7 bases left in between. Germline lookup yields CDR1 WSHSY and CDR2 SAAADI. The CDR3 sequence is 13 residues long. CDR3 DNA sequence: TGCGCCAGCCGAACCCCTGGGGCCAACGTCCTGACTTTC. It translates to CASRTPGANVLTF.

This clonotype was counted between two and nine times. The chain carries TRBV24-1 and TRBJ2-2; 8 bases agree with TRBD2. The CDR3 covers 13 residues. CDR1 and CDR2 (germline): KGHDR, SFDVKD. Trimming removed 7 bases from V and 6 bases from J; junction bases left unmatched: 3. CDR3 DNA: TGTGCCACCAGGACTAGCGTAGCCGGGGAGCTGTTTTTT. This codes for CATRTSVAGELFF.

With regard to this clonotype: A much larger clone differs by one base, so this may be a read error. This chain connects TRBV29-1 to TRBJ2-5, with unresolved D. CDR1 is SQVTM, CDR2 ANQGSEA, per germline. This CDR3 comprises 11 residues. CDR3 protein: CSAEESQSQYF. The CDR3 bases are TGCAGCGCTGAAGAATCACAGTCCCAGTACTTC.

This clonotype was found a few times. The chain couples TRBV4-1 to TRBJ2-1; 10 nucleotides line up with TRBD2. This CDR3 is 15 amino acids long. CDR1 is MGHRA, CDR2 YSYEKL, per germline. J lost 4 bases, V lost 6 bases, and 6 bases had no gene match. In DNA, the CDR3 is TGCGCCAGCAGAGGTATTAGCGGGAGGTACAATGAGCAGTTCTTC. Residues: CASRGISGRYNEQFF.

This clonotype was counted many times. The J gene is TRBJ2-4, the V gene TRBV7-2, with TRBD2 identical over 11 bases. Germline-derived CDR1 and CDR2 are SGHTA and FQGNSA. Trimming at V came to 5 bases and at J to 1 base, leaving 7 bases not matched to a gene. The CDR3 length is 17 residues. As DNA, the CDR3 is TGTGCCAGCAGCGCAACTAGCGGGAGAGGCGCCAAAAACATTCAGTACTTC. It specifies CASSATSGRGAKNIQYF.

This chain links TRBV21-1 with TRBJ1-2; the table names TRBD1, a call not compared with the DNA. TRBV21-1 is deemed a pseudogene. This CDR3 has 12 residues. CDR3 in DNA: TGTGAAGTGGGGCTCTTCCCCTATGGCTACACCTTC. Translation gives CEVGLFPYGYTF.

This clonotype came up many times. This rearrangement joins TRBV5-1 to TRBJ2-1; TRBD1 or TRBD2 may be the D gene (5 bases each). This CDR3 contains 13 residues. Trimming removed 7 bases at V and 5 bases at J, with 13 bases between. Germline V gives CDR1 SGHRS, CDR2 YFSETQ. Written as DNA, the CDR3 is TGCGCCAGCCGCGAGGGGCGGCACAATGAGCAGTTCTTC. It specifies CASREGRHNEQFF.

This clonotype was seen ten or more times. The gene calls are TRBV29-1 and TRBJ2-7; 9 bases are a match to TRBD2. The CDR3 extends over 11 amino acids. Germline values: CDR1 SQVTM, CDR2 ANQGSEA. V shed 3 bases and J 6 bases; nucleotides not matched to a gene: 0. The CDR3 DNA sequence: TGCAGCGTTGAGCGGGAGGGCGAGCAGTACTTC. Translated: CSVEREGEQYF.

V usage is TRBV5-4 and J usage is TRBJ2-7, with 11 positions matching TRBD2. V lost 4 bases to trimming and J lost 0 bases; unmatched junction nucleotides: 3. CDR1 SGHNT and CDR2 YYREEE come from the germline V gene (reference sequence). The CDR3 extends over 15 amino acids. In DNA, the CDR3 is TGTGCCAGCAGCAAGGGACTAGCGGACTCCTACGAGCAGTACTTC. Its protein is CASSKGLADSYEQYF.

The V gene is TRBV7-9, the J gene TRBJ1-4; possible D gene TRBD1, 6 bases. The CDR3 spans 13 residues. With 5 bases removed from V and 6 bases from J, the gap between germline ends came to 10 bases. CDR1 is SEHNR and CDR2 is FQNEAQ in the germline V gene (reference sequence). The CDR3 protein is CASSAGADEKLFF. The CDR3 bases are TGTGCCAGCAGCGCAGGGGCTGATGAAAAACTGTTTTTT.

This sequence joins TRBV7-8 and TRBJ2-2; perhaps TRBD2 as D (5 bases). Germline lookup yields CDR1 SGHVS and CDR2 FQNEAQ. V lost 1 base and J 13 bases, leaving 19 bases between the germline ends. The length of the CDR3 is 15 residues. The CDR3 sequence: CASSLGLGWRTVLFF. CDR3 nucleotides: TGTGCCAGCAGCTTAGGTCTCGGATGGAGGACGGTGCTGTTTTTT.

The chain is built from TRBV7-2 and TRBJ2-3; the D gene is possibly TRBD2 (6 bases). Trimming removed 0 bases at V and 9 bases at J, with 13 bases between. The CDR3 consists of 14 residues. Germline CDR1 is SGHTA and CDR2 is FQGNSA. Here the CDR3 DNA reads TGTGCCAGCAGCTTAGCCCGGGACTTACGAACGCAGTATTTT. Translated, it gives CASSLARDLRTQYF.

The genes are TRBV5-4 and TRBJ2-1; 8 bases line up with TRBD1. The V gene's germline CDR1 is SGHNT and CDR2 YYREEE (reference sequence). The CDR3 sequence is 15 residues long. V lost 0 bases and J lost 10; bases outside the gene matches: 9. In DNA form, the CDR3 reads TGTGCCAGCAGCTTGGCCAGGGGGCCAAATGAAGAGCAGTTCTTC. This encodes CASSLARGPNEEQFF.